This T cell receptor (beta chain) was sequenced in a study of blood T cell repertoires in COVID-19. Study context: PBMCs, B-cell-depleted T cells, or T cells provided the cDNA or gDNA that made up the material.

Sequenced by immunoSEQ multiplex PCR; TCRdb stores in-frame clones only, minus some. The sample carries roughly 300,000 clones, 85% recorded once. This CDR3 contains 17 residues. Germline V lookup: CDR1 SGHNT, CDR2 YYREEE (reference sequence). V shed 3 bases, J shed 5 bases, and the junction held 15 bases outside the gene matches. The receptor was isolated from a human donor in a cohort sampled during active COVID-19. The specimen was peripheral blood. The chain employs TRBV5-4 and TRBJ1-1; TRBD1 agrees at 8 bases. DNA of the CDR3: TGTGCCAGCAGCTGGGCCCGCGGGACAGGCACAGAAACTGAAGCTTTCTTT. Its protein is CASSWARGTGTETEAFF.